The 32 T cell receptor beta chains reported below all come from one sample, sequenced in a study of beta chain features in type 1 diabetes. The sequenced template was cDNA made from the entire isolated RNA. The data were produced by immunoSEQ multiplex PCR, yet TCRdb's version contains in-frame clones alone and is incomplete. The sample lists 300,000 to 400,000 clones, roughly 11% occurring once. The sample comprised naive CD4+ T cells from blood. These receptors were taken from a young woman in good health.

V and J are TRBV9 and TRBJ2-2; TRBD1 might be the D (5 bases). Germline CDR1 and CDR2: SGDLS and YYNGEE. This CDR3 contains 16 residues. Trimming stripped 2 bases from V and 4 bases from J, with 15 bases between. The CDR3 is CASSVPDTARTGELFF. The CDR3 region has the DNA TGTGCCAGCAGCGTCCCGGACACAGCACGCACCGGGGAGCTGTTTTTT.

This sequence joins TRBV28 and TRBJ2-1; no reliable D call. Germline V gives CDR1 MDHEN, CDR2 SYDVKM. Trimming took 9 bases from V and 5 from J, leaving 17 bases between them. There are 14 residues in the CDR3. In nucleotides, the CDR3 is TGTGCCAGTCAATGGCCTGAGAGGCACAATGAGCAGTTCTTC. It translates to CASQWPERHNEQFF. The full variable domain, with the rest looked up from reference TRBV28 and TRBJ2-1, is DVKVTQSSRYLVKRTGEKVFLECVQDMDHENMFWYRQDPGLGLRLIYFSYDVKMKEKGDIPEGYSVSREKKERFSLILESASTNQTSMYLCASQWPERHNEQFFGPGTRLTVL.

V and J are TRBV5-4 and TRBJ2-3; D gene ambiguous. Trimming took 0 bases from V and 0 from J, leaving 8 bases between them. The CDR3 loop spans 15 amino acids. Germline CDR1 reads SGHNT; CDR2 reads YYREEE (reference sequence). The CDR3 spells CASSLVGASTDTQYF. The CDR3 DNA is TGTGCCAGCAGCTTGGTGGGCGCCAGCACAGATACGCAGTATTTT.

The sample holds a few counts of this clone. The rearrangement joins TRBV13 to TRBJ2-7; a weak D match, TRBD1 (6 bases). CDR3 length: 14 residues. Germline CDR1 reads PRHDT; CDR2 reads FYEKMQ (reference sequence). V lost 6 bases to trimming and J lost 5 bases, with 17 bases between them. CDR3 sequence: CASSIIAQGNEQYF. The CDR3 nucleotides read TGTGCCAGCAGTATCATAGCACAGGGCAACGAGCAGTACTTC. Combining the CDR3 with reference TRBV13 and TRBJ2-7 gives the whole variable domain AAGVIQSPRHLIKEKRETATLKCYPIPRHDTVYWYQQGPGQDPQFLISFYEKMQSDKGSIPDRFSAQQFSDYHSELNMSSLELGDSALYFCASSIIAQGNEQYFGPGTRLTVT.

This clone was picked up a small number of times. J is TRBJ2-7 and V is TRBV28; 9 positions match TRBD2. V lost 7 bases to trimming and J lost 2 bases; unmatched junction nucleotides: 6. Germline V gene data show CDR1 as MDHEN and CDR2 as SYDVKM. CDR3 size: 14 residues. The CDR3 DNA sequence: TGTGCCAGCATCGTGACTAGCGGCGCCTACGAGCAGTACTTC. The encoded protein is CASIVTSGAYEQYF.

This clone was seen once. Here the CDR3 DNA reads TGCAGCGTCACCAGGGCTAGCGGTAACCAAGAGACCCAGTACTTC. This codes for CSVTRASGNQETQYF. This sequence joins TRBV29-1 and TRBJ2-5, with TRBD2 identical over 7 bases. V dropped 6 bases and J dropped 0; count of bases not matched to a gene: 10. CDR1 is SQVTM and CDR2 is ANQGSEA in the germline V gene. The CDR3 covers 15 residues.

In this sample, this clone turned up a few times. The gene calls are TRBV6-5 and TRBJ2-1; 7 bases agree with TRBD2. After removal of 4 bases from V and 5 bases from J, the junction contained 8 bases not matched to a gene. The CDR3 consists of 15 residues. Germline assignment: CDR1 MNHEY and CDR2 SVGAGI. CDR3 sequence (DNA): TGTGCCAGCAGTTTACGCGGGAGAGGGGACAATGAGCAGTTCTTC. Amino acids: CASSLRGRGDNEQFF.

This clone was counted only a few times. The rearrangement links TRBV7-2 to TRBJ2-3; TRBD1 matches at 9 bases. This CDR3 spans 14 amino acids. In germline, CDR1 is SGHTA, CDR2 FQGNSA. The ends lost 6 bases at V and 4 bases at J; junction bases unmatched: 5. The CDR3: CASRSGQGADTQYF. For the CDR3, the DNA is TGTGCCAGCAGATCGGGACAGGGAGCAGATACGCAGTATTTT. The full variable domain, completed using reference TRBV7-2 and TRBJ2-3, is GAGVSQSPSNKVTEKGKDVELRCDPISGHTALYWYRQSLGQGLEFLIYFQGNSAPDKSGLPSDRFSAERTGGSVSTLTIQRTQQEDSAVYLCASRSGQGADTQYFGPGTRLTVL.

This chain links TRBV18 with TRBJ2-1, with D perhaps matching TRBD1 (6 bases). Germline CDR1 reads KGHSH; CDR2 reads LQKENI. Trimming removed 1 base from V and 5 bases from J, with 9 bases in between. The CDR3 has 14 residues. The CDR3 DNA sequence: TGTGCCAGCTCACCACAGGACAGTCACAATGAGCAGTTCTTC. Encoded protein: CASSPQDSHNEQFF.

The rearrangement uses TRBV4-2 and TRBJ2-5; D possibly corresponds to TRBD2 (6 bases). Germline V gene lookup returns CDR1 LGHNA and CDR2 YNFKEQ. The length of the CDR3 is 15 residues. Trimming took off 1 base at V and 3 bases at J, with 12 bases between the two ends. The CDR3 region has the DNA TGTGCCAGCAGCCAAGTTCGGGGAGGAAAAGAGACCCAGTACTTC. Translated, it gives CASSQVRGGKETQYF.

A few counts support this clone. This rearrangement joins TRBV28 to TRBJ2-2, with D uncertain. The CDR3 contains 14 residues. Germline-derived CDR1 and CDR2 are MDHEN and SYDVKM. Trimming removed 7 bases from V and 3 bases from J, with 12 bases in between. CDR3 nucleotide sequence: TGTGCCAGCACTTCGAGTTTCGACACCGGGGAGCTGTTTTTT. Amino acids: CASTSSFDTGELFF.

This clone turned up a few times. The gene calls are TRBV29-1 and TRBJ2-3, with D tentatively TRBD2 (6 bases). The V and J ends lost 4 bases and 1 base respectively, with 18 bases between them. The CDR3 loop spans 16 amino acids. From germline, CDR1 is SQVTM and CDR2 ANQGSEA. CDR3 in DNA: TGCAGCGTTGTCAGCTCTGCGGGGACGGGCACAGATACGCAGTATTTT. Protein sequence: CSVVSSAGTGTDTQYF.

This clone occurred a few times. The V call is TRBV25-1, the J call TRBJ2-3; 9 nucleotides line up with TRBD2. The V segment lost 2 bases and the J segment 6 bases; nucleotides outside the gene matches: 9. The CDR3 totals 16 residues. Germline-derived CDR1 and CDR2 are MGHDK and SYGVNS. The CDR3 reads CASSEGIAGAVDTQYF. The CDR3 region has the DNA TGTGCCAGCAGTGAAGGAATAGCGGGGGCCGTGGATACGCAGTATTTT.

The chain combines TRBV6-6 with TRBJ1-4; D might be TRBD1 (5 bases). Germline values: CDR1 MNHNY, CDR2 SVGAGI (reference sequence). The CDR3 has 13 residues. Trimming removed 5 bases at V and 8 bases at J, with 12 bases between. CDR3 coding DNA: TGTGCCAGCAGTAATCAGGGAGGAGAAAAACTGTTTTTT. This translates into CASSNQGGEKLFF.

This clone was observed a handful of times. The chain is built from TRBV30 and TRBJ1-1, with a possible D match to TRBD1 (5 bases). Germline values: CDR1 GTSNPN, CDR2 SVGIG (reference sequence). The V and J ends lost 3 bases and 6 bases respectively, with 23 bases between them. The CDR3 contains 16 residues. The CDR3: CAWRGGSQGRFAEAFF. CDR3 DNA sequence: TGTGCCTGGAGGGGGGGTTCCCAGGGCCGATTTGCTGAAGCTTTCTTT.

The chain carries TRBV10-3 and TRBJ2-7; D possibly corresponds to TRBD1 (6 bases). With 4 bases removed from V and 0 bases from J, the gap between germline ends came to 10 bases. CDR3 size: 14 residues. CDR1 and CDR2 from the germline V gene are ENHRY and SYGVKD. Written as DNA, the CDR3 is TGTGCCATCAGTGTGACAGGCGACTCCTACGAGCAGTACTTC. The encoded protein is CAISVTGDSYEQYF.

This chain connects TRBV16 to TRBJ2-1, with a possible D match to TRBD1 (6 bases). Between the trimmed V and J ends, which lost 2 bases and 4 bases, there was a span of 12 bases. CDR1 is KGHSY and CDR2 is FQNENV in the germline V gene. The CDR3 has 15 amino acids. This CDR3 is CASSQAGVDYNEQFF. In DNA, the CDR3 is TGTGCCAGCAGCCAAGCAGGGGTGGATTACAATGAGCAGTTCTTC.

The chain is built from TRBV19 and TRBJ2-5; no definite D call. The CDR3 runs 14 residues. V was shortened by 1 base and J by 3 bases, with 9 bases between the two germline ends. Germline-derived CDR1 and CDR2 are LNHDA and SQIVND (reference sequence). The DNA for the CDR3 is TGTGCCAGTAGTATAGTTGCAACAGAAGAGACCCAGTACTTC. Translated, it gives CASSIVATEETQYF.

This rearrangement joins TRBV7-2 to TRBJ1-1, with no clear D. This CDR3 is 13 amino acids long. Trimming pared 5 bases from V and 4 bases from J, leaving 11 bases between. Germline assignment: CDR1 SGHTA and CDR2 FQGNSA. The CDR3 sequence: CASSPRRSTEAFF. In nucleotides, the CDR3 is TGTGCCAGCAGCCCCAGAAGGAGCACTGAAGCTTTCTTT.

The rearrangement uses TRBV28 and TRBJ2-6; D uncertain. V lost 5 bases to trimming and J lost 0 bases, with 8 bases between them. CDR3 length: 15 residues. From germline, CDR1 is MDHEN and CDR2 SYDVKM. The chain's CDR3 is CASSVRSSGANVLTF. DNA for the CDR3: TGTGCCAGCAGTGTACGGAGCTCTGGGGCCAACGTCCTGACTTTC. The variable domain in full, completed from reference TRBV28 and TRBJ2-6, reads DVKVTQSSRYLVKRTGEKVFLECVQDMDHENMFWYRQDPGLGLRLIYFSYDVKMKEKGDIPEGYSVSREKKERFSLILESASTNQTSMYLCASSVRSSGANVLTFGAGSRLTVL.

The chain carries TRBV19 and TRBJ1-1; 7 bases match TRBD1. The V and J ends lost 4 bases and 1 base, in that order; junction bases with no gene match: 6. Germline V CDR1 and CDR2: LNHDA, SQIVND (reference sequence). There are 15 residues in the CDR3. CDR3 coding DNA: TGTGCCAGTAGTAAACGGACAGGAGGGAACACTGAAGCTTTCTTT. Protein: CASSKRTGGNTEAFF. Full variable domain (remainder filled in from reference TRBV19 and TRBJ1-1): DGGITQSPKYLFRKEGQNVTLSCEQNLNHDAMYWYRQDPGQGLRLIYYSQIVNDFQKGDIAEGYSVSREKKESFPLTVTSAQKNPTAFYLCASSKRTGGNTEAFFGQGTRLTVV.

The V gene is TRBV11-2, the J gene TRBJ2-4; D is uncertain. Trimming took off 3 bases at V and 7 bases at J, with 7 bases between the two ends. The CDR3 extends over 12 amino acids. Germline V gives CDR1 SGHAT, CDR2 FQNNGV. DNA of the CDR3: TGTGCCAGCAGCTTTAGTGTGAACATTCAGTACTTC. It is translated as CASSFSVNIQYF.

The rearrangement uses TRBV19 and TRBJ2-7, with 7 nucleotides matching TRBD2. Germline assignment: CDR1 LNHDA and CDR2 SQIVND (reference sequence). V shed 4 bases, J shed 2 bases, and the junction held 5 bases outside the gene matches. The CDR3 runs 14 residues. CDR3 sequence: CASSTREFPYEQYF. For the CDR3, the DNA is TGTGCCAGTAGTACGCGGGAGTTCCCCTACGAGCAGTACTTC.

In this sample, this clone turned up a few times. The CDR3 DNA reads as TGTGCCAGCAGCCAAACTCCCGGGACACAGAATGGCTACACCTTC. Translating gives CASSQTPGTQNGYTF. The gene calls are TRBV7-9 and TRBJ1-2; D may be TRBD1 (6 bases). CDR3 length: 15 amino acids. The ends were cut back, 5 bases at V and 6 bases at J, with 19 bases in the middle. CDR1 is SEHNR, CDR2 FQNEAQ, per germline (reference sequence).

This chain connects TRBV6-6 to TRBJ1-5; D is undetermined. CDR1 is MNHNY, CDR2 SVGAGI, per germline (reference sequence). The CDR3 runs to 12 residues. Trimming cost V 10 bases and J 4 bases, with 11 bases left between them. The DNA for the CDR3 is TGTGCCACTAGGGAGGGAAATCAGCCCCAGCATTTT. As protein: CATREGNQPQHF.

Here the CDR3 reads CASSQVELASYNEQFF. CDR3 in DNA: TGTGCCAGCAGCCAAGTAGAACTAGCTTCCTACAATGAGCAGTTCTTC. The chain links TRBV14 to TRBJ2-1; a weak D match, TRBD2 (6 bases). V gave up 1 base and J gave up 1 base, with 11 bases separating them. This CDR3 contains 16 residues. Germline V gene data show CDR1 as SGHDN and CDR2 as FVKESK. The variable domain in full, with the rest retrieved from reference TRBV14 and TRBJ2-1, is EAGVTQFPSHSVIEKGQTVTLRCDPISGHDNLYWYRRVMGKEIKFLLHFVKESKQDESGMPNNRFLAERTGGTYSTLKVQPAELEDSGVYFCASSQVELASYNEQFFGPGTRLTVL.

This clone was seen a few times. The gene calls are TRBV14 and TRBJ1-1; a possible D gene is TRBD1 (6 bases). Germline assignment: CDR1 SGHDN and CDR2 FVKESK. The CDR3 totals 15 residues. Deletions cut 0 bases from V and 5 bases from J, with 13 bases between. CDR3 DNA: TGTGCCAGCAGCCAAGATCGGGGGGCTTGGACTGAAGCTTTCTTT. Its translation is CASSQDRGAWTEAFF.

V is TRBV5-1 and J is TRBJ2-7; 7 nucleotides line up with TRBD1. The length of the CDR3 is 15 residues. Germline V lookup: CDR1 SGHRS, CDR2 YFSETQ. V lost 4 bases and J lost 0; bases outside the gene matches: 7. CDR3 region: CASSPAQGFSYEQYF. CDR3 nucleotide sequence: TGCGCCAGCAGCCCGGCACAGGGGTTCTCCTACGAGCAGTACTTC. The full variable domain, in which reference TRBV5-1 and TRBJ2-7 provide the parts outside the CDR3, is KAGVTQTPRYLIKTRGQQVTLSCSPISGHRSVSWYQQTPGQGLQFLFEYFSETQRNKGNFPGRFSGRQFSNSRSEMNVSTLELGDSALYLCASSPAQGFSYEQYFGPGTRLTVT.

This clone was seen only a few times. The rearrangement joins TRBV9 to TRBJ2-3, with D maybe TRBD2 (6 bases). Germline CDR1 is SGDLS and CDR2 is YYNGEE. The CDR3 has 16 residues. Trimming cost V 4 bases and J 2 bases, with 17 bases left between them. CDR3 protein: CASSRDSLGFTDTQYF. In DNA form, the CDR3 reads TGTGCCAGCAGCCGGGACTCCCTGGGGTTCACAGATACGCAGTATTTT.

This clone was counted only a few times. The genes are TRBV28 and TRBJ2-7, with 8 nucleotides matching TRBD1. The V and J ends lost 6 bases and 0 bases, in that order; junction bases with no gene match: 4. CDR1 and CDR2 from the germline V gene are MDHEN and SYDVKM. This CDR3 comprises 14 residues. CDR3 sequence (DNA): TGTGCCAGCAGCGGACAGGGAAGCTCCTACGAGCAGTACTTC. This encodes CASSGQGSSYEQYF.

The J gene is TRBJ2-5, the V gene TRBV4-2; 9 bases are a match to TRBD1. The end of the DNA aligns better with TRBJ2-7, so the J call may be wrong. CDR1 and CDR2 from the germline V gene are LGHNA and YNFKEQ. CDR3 size: 15 residues. This chain's CDR3 is CASSHQTGGSYEQYF. CDR3 sequence (DNA): TGTGCCAGCAGCCACCAGACAGGGGGGAGCTACGAGCAGTACTTC.

V is TRBV28 and J is TRBJ1-5, with TRBD1 as a possible D gene (5 bases). CDR3 size: 15 residues. V lost 6 bases, J lost 4 bases, and 16 bases lay in between. The germline V gene has CDR1 MDHEN and CDR2 SYDVKM. The CDR3 is CASSLLTVGNQPQHF. The CDR3 DNA reads as TGTGCCAGCAGCCTACTGACAGTAGGGAATCAGCCCCAGCATTTT. Together with reference TRBV28 and TRBJ1-5, the CDR3 gives the full variable domain: DVKVTQSSRYLVKRTGEKVFLECVQDMDHENMFWYRQDPGLGLRLIYFSYDVKMKEKGDIPEGYSVSREKKERFSLILESASTNQTSMYLCASSLLTVGNQPQHFGDGTRLSIL.